This passage covers 6 T cell receptor beta chains from one sample sequenced in a study of T cells expressing NK-cell markers. TCRdb re-called the 5' RACE reads; every CDR3 protein appears as one record, without DNA. The data show some 460,000 distinct CDR3 sequences, and the top ten clones hold more than 1.4%. What was sequenced was blood T cells: a sorted CD56 or NKG2C T cell subset, CD4+ or CD8+ T cells, or bulk PBMC T cells (not recorded which). The receptor source for this set is a woman aged 50 to 60 in good health.

This sequence joins TRBV7-9 and TRBJ2-7; TCRdb's assignment of TRBD1 cannot be checked, as there is no DNA. Germline values: CDR1 SEHNR, CDR2 FQNEAQ (reference sequence). This CDR3 is 17 amino acids long. The CDR3 region is CASSLVLRDRRTYEQYF.

This rearrangement joins TRBV6-2 or TRBV6-3 to TRBJ2-1; the D gene TCRdb calls, TRBD2, cannot be checked with no DNA. This CDR3 contains 16 residues. From germline, CDR1 is MNHEY and CDR2 SVGEGT. The CDR3 loop is CASSYSFGSVRNEQFF.

This chain links TRBV29-1 with TRBJ1-2; with no DNA, the TCRdb D assignment of TRBD1 cannot be verified. Per the germline V gene, CDR1 is SQVTM and CDR2 is ANQGSEA. The CDR3 is made up of 12 amino acids. The chain's CDR3 is CSGTSHNYGYTF.

The V call is TRBV18, the J call TRBJ2-1; TCRdb's D gene call, TRBD1, goes unchecked for lack of DNA. CDR3 length: 15 amino acids. CDR1 and CDR2 (germline): KGHSH, LQKENI. This CDR3 reads CASSSETGVSNEQFF. The full variable domain, rest sourced from reference TRBV18 and TRBJ2-1, is NAGVMQNPRHLVRRRGQEARLRCSPMKGHSHVYWYRQLPEEGLKFMVYLQKENIIDESGMPKERFSAEFPKEGPSILRIQQVVRGDSAAYFCASSSETGVSNEQFFGPGTRLTVL.

This chain links TRBV6-1 with TRBJ1-4. CDR1 is MNHNS and CDR2 is SASEGT in the germline V gene. This CDR3 contains 15 residues. CDR3 sequence: CASSAQRESGEKLFF.

The V gene is TRBV12-3 or TRBV12-4, the J gene TRBJ1-2; TCRdb's assignment of TRBD1 cannot be checked, as there is no DNA. This CDR3 spans 13 amino acids. The CDR3 protein is CASSFRASRGYTF.